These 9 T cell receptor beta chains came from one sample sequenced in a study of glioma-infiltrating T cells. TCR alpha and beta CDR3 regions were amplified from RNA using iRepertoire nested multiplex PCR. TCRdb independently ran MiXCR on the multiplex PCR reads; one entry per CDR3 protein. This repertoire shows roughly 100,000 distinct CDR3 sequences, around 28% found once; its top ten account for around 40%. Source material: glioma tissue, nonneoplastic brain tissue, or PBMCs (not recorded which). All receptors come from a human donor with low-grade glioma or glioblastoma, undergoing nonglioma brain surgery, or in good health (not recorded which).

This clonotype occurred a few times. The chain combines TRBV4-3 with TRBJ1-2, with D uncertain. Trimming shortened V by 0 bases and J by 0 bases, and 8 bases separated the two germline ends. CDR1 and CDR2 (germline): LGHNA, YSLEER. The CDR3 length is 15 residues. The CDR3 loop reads CASSQEGGPNYGYTF. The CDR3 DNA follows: TGCGCCAGCAGCCAAGAGGGTGGTCCTAACTATGGCTACACCTTC.

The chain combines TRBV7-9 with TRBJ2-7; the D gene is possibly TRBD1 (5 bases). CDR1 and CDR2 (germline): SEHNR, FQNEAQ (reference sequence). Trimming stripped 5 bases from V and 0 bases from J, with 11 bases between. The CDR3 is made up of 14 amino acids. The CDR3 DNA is TGTGCCAGCAGCACCCGACAGAGCTCCTACGAGCAGTACTTC. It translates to CASSTRQSSYEQYF. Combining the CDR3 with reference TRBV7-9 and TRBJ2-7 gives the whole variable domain DTGVSQNPRHKITKRGQNVTFRCDPISEHNRLYWYRQTLGQGPEFLTYFQNEAQLEKSRLLSDRFSAERPKGSFSTLEIQRTEQGDSAMYLCASSTRQSSYEQYFGPGTRLTVT.

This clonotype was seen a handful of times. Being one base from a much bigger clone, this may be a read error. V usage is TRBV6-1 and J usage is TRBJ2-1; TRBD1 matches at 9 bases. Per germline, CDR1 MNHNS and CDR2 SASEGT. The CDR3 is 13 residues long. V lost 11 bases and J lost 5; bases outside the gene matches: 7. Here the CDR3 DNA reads TGTGCCGGCACCTGGACAGGGGACAATGAGCAGTTCTTC. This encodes CAGTWTGDNEQFF.

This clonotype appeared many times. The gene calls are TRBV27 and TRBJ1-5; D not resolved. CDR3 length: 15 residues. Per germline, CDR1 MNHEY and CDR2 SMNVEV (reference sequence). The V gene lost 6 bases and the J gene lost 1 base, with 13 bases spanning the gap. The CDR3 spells CASRPVRVSNQPQHF. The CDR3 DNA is TGTGCCAGCAGGCCGGTCAGAGTCAGCAATCAGCCCCAGCATTTT.

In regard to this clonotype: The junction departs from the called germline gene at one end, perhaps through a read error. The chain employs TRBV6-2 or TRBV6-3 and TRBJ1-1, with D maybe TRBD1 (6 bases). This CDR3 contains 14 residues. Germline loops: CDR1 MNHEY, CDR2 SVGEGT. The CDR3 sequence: CASSYQGRNAEAFF. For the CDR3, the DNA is TGTGCCAGCAGTTATCAGGGGAGGAACGCTGAAGCTTTCTTT.

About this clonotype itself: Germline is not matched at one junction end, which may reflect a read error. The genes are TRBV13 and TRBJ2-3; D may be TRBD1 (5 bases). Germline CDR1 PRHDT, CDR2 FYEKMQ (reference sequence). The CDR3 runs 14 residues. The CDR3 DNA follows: TGTGCCAGCAGCCCCCGGACAATCAAAGATAGGCAGTATTTT. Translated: CASSPRTIKDRQYF.

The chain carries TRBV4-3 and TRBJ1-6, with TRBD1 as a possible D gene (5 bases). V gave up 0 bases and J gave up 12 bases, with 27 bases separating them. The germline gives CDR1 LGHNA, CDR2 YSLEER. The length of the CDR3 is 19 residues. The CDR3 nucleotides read TGCGCCAGCAGCCAAGATGGGGGGGGATCCCTGGTTCCTTATTTACCCCTCCACTTT. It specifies CASSQDGGGSLVPYLPLHF.

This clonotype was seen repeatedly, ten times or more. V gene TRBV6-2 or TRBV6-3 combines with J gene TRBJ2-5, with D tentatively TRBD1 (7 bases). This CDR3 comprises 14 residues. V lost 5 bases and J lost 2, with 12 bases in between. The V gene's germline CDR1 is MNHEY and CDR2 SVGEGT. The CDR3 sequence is CASSPGGQQETQYF. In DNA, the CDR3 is TGTGCCAGCAGTCCAGGGGGGCAACAAGAGACCCAGTACTTC.

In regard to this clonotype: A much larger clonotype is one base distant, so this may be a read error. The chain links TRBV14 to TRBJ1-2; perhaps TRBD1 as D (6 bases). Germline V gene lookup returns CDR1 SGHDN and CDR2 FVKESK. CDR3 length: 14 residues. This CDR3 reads CAGSQSTGFYGYTF. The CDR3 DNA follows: TGTGCCGGCAGCCAATCTACAGGGTTCTATGGCTACACCTTC.